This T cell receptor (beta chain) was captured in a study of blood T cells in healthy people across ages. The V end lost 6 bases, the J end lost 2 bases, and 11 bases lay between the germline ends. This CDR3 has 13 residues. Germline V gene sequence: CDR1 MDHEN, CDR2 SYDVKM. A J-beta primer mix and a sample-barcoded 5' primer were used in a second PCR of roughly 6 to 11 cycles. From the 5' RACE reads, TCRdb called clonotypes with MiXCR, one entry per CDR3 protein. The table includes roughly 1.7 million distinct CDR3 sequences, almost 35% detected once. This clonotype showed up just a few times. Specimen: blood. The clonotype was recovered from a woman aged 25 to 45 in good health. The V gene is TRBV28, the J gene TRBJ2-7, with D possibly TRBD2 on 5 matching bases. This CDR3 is CASSTGFTYEQYF. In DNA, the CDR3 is TGTGCCAGCAGCACGGGGTTTACCTACGAGCAGTACTTC.